The rows below give T cell receptor beta chains drawn from one sample of a study of blood T cell repertoires in COVID-19. Sequencing used immunoSEQ multiplex PCR; TCRdb keeps in-frame clones, though not all of them. In the table there are some 200,000 clones, 75% to 90% of which are singletons. Sequences were obtained from peripheral blood. The receptors shown here come from a woman in her thirties or forties with acute or convalescent COVID-19. The CDR3 runs from the conserved cysteine through the conserved F or W. Fields, in order: V gene, D gene, J gene, CDR3 length, clone size, CDR3 protein, CDR3 DNA. The D gene is left open where the match is weak. A row's size may be missing; if present it is once, few, many or a size class.

v_call: TRBV9
d_call: -
j_call: TRBJ2-3
cdr3_length: 13
clone_size: few
cdr3_aa: CASSVTGTDTQYF
cdr3_nt: TGTGCCAGCAGCGTAACTGGCACAGATACGCAGTATTTT

v_call: TRBV6-5
d_call: -
j_call: TRBJ1-2
cdr3_length: 11
clone_size: -
cdr3_aa: CASSSGYGYTF
cdr3_nt: TGTGCCAGCAGTAGCGGCTATGGCTACACCTTC

v_call: TRBV28
d_call: -
j_call: TRBJ1-1
cdr3_length: 13
clone_size: -
cdr3_aa: CASSSPGETEAFF
cdr3_nt: TGTGCCAGCAGTTCCCCAGGGGAGACTGAAGCTTTCTTT

v_call: TRBV28
d_call: -
j_call: TRBJ2-3
cdr3_length: 15
clone_size: -
cdr3_aa: CASCRVDFSTDTQYF
cdr3_nt: TGTGCCAGCTGTCGGGTCGACTTTAGCACAGATACGCAGTATTTT

v_call: TRBV7-9
d_call: -
j_call: TRBJ2-1
cdr3_length: 13
clone_size: -
cdr3_aa: CASRRVADNEQFF
cdr3_nt: TGTGCCAGCAGGAGGGTAGCGGACAATGAGCAGTTCTTC

v_call: TRBV6-1
d_call: -
j_call: TRBJ1-5
cdr3_length: 11
clone_size: -
cdr3_aa: CASSSRGPQHF
cdr3_nt: TGTGCCAGCAGTAGCAGGGGACCCCAGCATTTT

v_call: TRBV20-1
d_call: -
j_call: TRBJ2-1
cdr3_length: 11
clone_size: -
cdr3_aa: CSAHTSSEQFF
cdr3_nt: TGCAGTGCTCATACTAGCAGTGAGCAGTTCTTC

v_call: TRBV9
d_call: -
j_call: TRBJ2-2
cdr3_length: 15
clone_size: -
cdr3_aa: CASSVEYSNTGELFF
cdr3_nt: TGTGCCAGCAGCGTAGAGTACTCGAACACCGGGGAGCTGTTTTTT

v_call: TRBV3-1/TRBV3-2
d_call: TRBD1
j_call: TRBJ1-3
cdr3_length: 17
clone_size: -
cdr3_aa: CASSQAGGLISGNTIYF
cdr3_nt: TGTGCCAGCAGCCAGGCAGGGGGCTTAATCTCTGGAAACACCATATATTTT

v_call: TRBV5-1
d_call: -
j_call: TRBJ1-1
cdr3_length: 13
clone_size: -
cdr3_aa: CASTDNGDTEAFF
cdr3_nt: TGCGCCAGCACGGACAATGGGGACACTGAAGCTTTCTTT

v_call: TRBV27
d_call: -
j_call: TRBJ1-4
cdr3_length: 14
clone_size: -
cdr3_aa: CASSSPRGPGKLFF
cdr3_nt: TGTGCCAGCAGTTCCCCAAGAGGGCCGGGAAAACTGTTTTTT

v_call: TRBV27
d_call: TRBD1
j_call: TRBJ1-1
cdr3_length: 16
clone_size: -
cdr3_aa: CASSSGQGASSTEAFF
cdr3_nt: TGTGCCAGCAGTTCTGGACAGGGGGCTTCGAGCACTGAAGCTTTCTTT

v_call: TRBV19
d_call: TRBD1
j_call: TRBJ1-2
cdr3_length: 14
clone_size: -
cdr3_aa: CASSPGQGRYGYTF
cdr3_nt: TGTGCCAGTAGCCCAGGACAGGGACGCTATGGCTACACCTTC

v_call: TRBV7-2
d_call: -
j_call: TRBJ1-1
cdr3_length: 14
clone_size: -
cdr3_aa: CASSLRVMRTEAFF
cdr3_nt: TGTGCCAGCAGCTTACGGGTAATGAGGACTGAAGCTTTCTTT

v_call: TRBV28
d_call: -
j_call: TRBJ1-5
cdr3_length: 15
clone_size: -
cdr3_aa: CASNPRGKDNQPQHF
cdr3_nt: TGTGCCAGCAACCCCAGGGGAAAGGACAATCAGCCCCAGCATTTT

v_call: TRBV2
d_call: -
j_call: TRBJ1-5
cdr3_length: 14
clone_size: once
cdr3_aa: CASRGDYSNQPQHF
cdr3_nt: TGTGCCAGCCGGGGGGATTATAGCAATCAGCCCCAGCATTTT

v_call: TRBV7-9
d_call: TRBD1
j_call: TRBJ1-2
cdr3_length: 15
clone_size: -
cdr3_aa: CASSKGQLVGYGYTF
cdr3_nt: TGTGCCAGCAGTAAGGGACAGCTCGTCGGCTATGGCTACACCTTC

v_call: TRBV27
d_call: TRBD2
j_call: TRBJ2-1
cdr3_length: 15
clone_size: -
cdr3_aa: CASKLAVSSYNEQFF
cdr3_nt: TGTGCCAGCAAACTAGCGGTTAGCTCCTACAATGAGCAGTTCTTC

v_call: TRBV6-2/TRBV6-3
d_call: -
j_call: TRBJ2-7
cdr3_length: 15
clone_size: -
cdr3_aa: CASSLPTGFPYEQYF
cdr3_nt: TGTGCCAGCAGCCTACCTACAGGGTTCCCCTACGAGCAGTACTTC

v_call: TRBV28
d_call: TRBD2
j_call: TRBJ2-7
cdr3_length: 15
clone_size: once
cdr3_aa: CASSLGASGPREQYF
cdr3_nt: TGTGCCAGCAGTCTAGGGGCTAGCGGGCCTAGGGAGCAGTACTTC

v_call: TRBV10-3
d_call: TRBD2
j_call: TRBJ2-1
cdr3_length: 15
clone_size: -
cdr3_aa: CAISLLAGVYNEQFF
cdr3_nt: TGTGCCATCAGTCTTTTAGCGGGAGTCTACAATGAGCAGTTCTTC

v_call: TRBV18
d_call: -
j_call: TRBJ2-3
cdr3_length: 15
clone_size: -
cdr3_aa: CASSPKQGPPDTQYF
cdr3_nt: TGTGCCAGCTCACCAAAGCAGGGTCCCCCAGATACGCAGTATTTT

v_call: TRBV19
d_call: -
j_call: TRBJ2-4
cdr3_length: 10
clone_size: -
cdr3_aa: CARPSDIQYF
cdr3_nt: TGTGCCAGACCGTCGGACATTCAGTACTTC

v_call: TRBV7-9
d_call: -
j_call: TRBJ1-4
cdr3_length: 15
clone_size: few
cdr3_aa: CASSFSQLPNEKLFF
cdr3_nt: TGTGCCAGCAGCTTCTCACAGTTACCCAATGAAAAACTGTTTTTT

v_call: TRBV4-2
d_call: TRBD1
j_call: TRBJ2-7
cdr3_length: 15
clone_size: -
cdr3_aa: CASSQESYRGYEQYF
cdr3_nt: TGTGCCAGCAGCCAAGAATCATACAGGGGCTACGAGCAGTACTTC

v_call: TRBV25-1
d_call: -
j_call: TRBJ1-2
cdr3_length: 11
clone_size: few
cdr3_aa: CASSAPGGYTF
cdr3_nt: TGTGCCAGCAGTGCCCCAGGAGGCTACACCTTC

v_call: TRBV7-9
d_call: -
j_call: TRBJ1-1
cdr3_length: 11
clone_size: -
cdr3_aa: CASSWGRGAFF
cdr3_nt: TGTGCCAGCAGCTGGGGGCGTGGGGCTTTCTTT

v_call: TRBV19
d_call: -
j_call: TRBJ1-6
cdr3_length: 15
clone_size: many
cdr3_aa: CASSLRPGGDIPLHF
cdr3_nt: TGTGCCAGTAGTCTCAGGCCAGGAGGAGATATTCCCCTCCACTTT

v_call: TRBV10-3
d_call: TRBD1
j_call: TRBJ1-4
cdr3_length: 16
clone_size: -
cdr3_aa: CAISEGQGADPEKLFF
cdr3_nt: TGTGCCATCAGTGAGGGACAGGGGGCTGATCCCGAGAAACTGTTTTTT

v_call: TRBV5-1
d_call: TRBD2
j_call: TRBJ2-1
cdr3_length: 15
clone_size: -
cdr3_aa: CASSPSGSSYNEQFF
cdr3_nt: TGCGCCAGCTCTCCTAGCGGCTCCTCCTACAATGAGCAGTTCTTC

v_call: TRBV30
d_call: -
j_call: TRBJ1-6
cdr3_length: 14
clone_size: -
cdr3_aa: CAWSVRQLPSPLHF
cdr3_nt: TGTGCCTGGAGTGTACGACAGCTCCCCTCACCCCTCCACTTT

v_call: TRBV5-1
d_call: TRBD1
j_call: TRBJ2-5
cdr3_length: 14
clone_size: -
cdr3_aa: CASSPGTGKETQYF
cdr3_nt: TGCGCCAGCAGCCCCGGGACAGGGAAAGAGACCCAGTACTTC

v_call: TRBV29-1
d_call: -
j_call: TRBJ1-3
cdr3_length: 13
clone_size: -
cdr3_aa: CSVVKPTGNTIYF
cdr3_nt: TGCAGCGTTGTTAAGCCGACTGGAAACACCATATATTTT